The 3 T cell receptor beta chains below all came from one sample that was sequenced in a study of blood T cell repertoires in COVID-19. Sequencing used immunoSEQ multiplex PCR; TCRdb keeps in-frame clones, though not all of them. The sample contains some 37,000 clones, about nine tenths of which appear only once. The sequenced sample was peripheral blood. The receptors were gathered from an older man with acute or convalescent COVID-19.

On this clone itself: One end of the junction varies from germline; a read error may be responsible. J is TRBJ2-3 and V is TRBV7-7; 10 nucleotides match TRBD2. This CDR3 is 18 amino acids long. Germline V gene sequence: CDR1 SSHAT, CDR2 FNYEAQ (reference sequence). The CDR3 spells CASSLHVTSGPSTDTQYF. CDR3 in DNA: TGTGCTAGCAGCTTACATGTGACTAGCGGGCCTAGCACAGATACGCAGTATTTT.

The chain recombines TRBV4-1 with TRBJ1-2; D possibly corresponds to TRBD1 (5 bases). Between the trimmed V and J ends, which lost 0 bases and 1 base, there was a span of 9 bases. The CDR3 extends over 15 amino acids. Germline V gives CDR1 MGHRA, CDR2 YSYEKL. CDR3 residues: CASSQEVGLNYGYTF. The CDR3 DNA is TGCGCCAGCAGCCAAGAAGTGGGACTTAACTATGGCTACACCTTC.

J is TRBJ2-5 and V is TRBV6-5; TRBD1 agrees at 8 bases. Germline CDR1 is MNHEY and CDR2 is SVGAGI. This CDR3 comprises 15 residues. V trimming: 1 base; J trimming: 4 bases; junction bases outside the gene matches: 5. CDR3 bases: TGTGCCAGCAGTTACTACGGACAGGGAACAGAGACCCAGTACTTC. This translates into CASSYYGQGTETQYF.